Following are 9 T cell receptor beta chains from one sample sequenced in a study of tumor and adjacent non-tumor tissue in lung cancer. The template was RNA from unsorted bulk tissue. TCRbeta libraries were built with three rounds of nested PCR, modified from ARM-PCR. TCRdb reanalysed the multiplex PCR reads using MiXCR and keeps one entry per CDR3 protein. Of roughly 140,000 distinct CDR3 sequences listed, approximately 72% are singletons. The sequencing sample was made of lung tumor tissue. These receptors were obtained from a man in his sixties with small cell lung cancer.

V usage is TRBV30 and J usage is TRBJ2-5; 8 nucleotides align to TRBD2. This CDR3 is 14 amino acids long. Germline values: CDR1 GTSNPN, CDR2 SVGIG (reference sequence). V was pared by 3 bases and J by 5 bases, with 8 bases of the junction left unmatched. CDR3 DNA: TGTGCCTGGAGGCCGGGGGGGGCGATGGAGACCCAGTACTTC. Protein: CAWRPGGAMETQYF.

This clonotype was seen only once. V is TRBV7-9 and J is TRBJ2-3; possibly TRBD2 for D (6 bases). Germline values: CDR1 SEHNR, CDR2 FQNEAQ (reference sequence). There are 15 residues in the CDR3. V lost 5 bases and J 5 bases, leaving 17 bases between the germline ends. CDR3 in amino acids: CASSILAATIDTQYF. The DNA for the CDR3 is TGTGCCAGCAGCATATTAGCGGCCACGATAGATACGCAGTATTTT.

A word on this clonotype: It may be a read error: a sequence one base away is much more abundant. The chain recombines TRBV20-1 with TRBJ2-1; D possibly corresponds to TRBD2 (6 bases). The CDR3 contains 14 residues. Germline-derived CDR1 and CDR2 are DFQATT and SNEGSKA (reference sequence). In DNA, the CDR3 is TGCAGTGCAAGTGGGGACTCCTCTTACAATAAGCAGTTCTTC. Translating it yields CSASGDSSYNKQFF.

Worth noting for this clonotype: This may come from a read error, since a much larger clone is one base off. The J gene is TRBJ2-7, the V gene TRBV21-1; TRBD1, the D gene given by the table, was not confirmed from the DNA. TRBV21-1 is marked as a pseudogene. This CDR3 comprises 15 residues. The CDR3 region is CASNGRDSRCYEQHV. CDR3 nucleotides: TGTGCCAGCAACGGCAGGGACAGCCGGTGCTACGAGCAGCACGTC.

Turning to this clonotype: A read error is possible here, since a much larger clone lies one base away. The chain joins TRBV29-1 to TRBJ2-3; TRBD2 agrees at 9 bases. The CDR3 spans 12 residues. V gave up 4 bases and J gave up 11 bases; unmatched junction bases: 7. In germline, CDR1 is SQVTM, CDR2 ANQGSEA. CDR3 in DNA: TGCAGCGTTGTCGTCCAGCGGGAGGTGCAGTATTTT. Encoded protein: CSVVVQREVQYF.

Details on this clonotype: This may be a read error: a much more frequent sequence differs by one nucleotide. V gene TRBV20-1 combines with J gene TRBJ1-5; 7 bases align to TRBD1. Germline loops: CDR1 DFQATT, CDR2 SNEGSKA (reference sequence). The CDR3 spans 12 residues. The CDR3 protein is CSASWQGGPLHF. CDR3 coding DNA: TGCAGTGCTAGTTGGCAGGGGGGTCCCCTGCATTTT.

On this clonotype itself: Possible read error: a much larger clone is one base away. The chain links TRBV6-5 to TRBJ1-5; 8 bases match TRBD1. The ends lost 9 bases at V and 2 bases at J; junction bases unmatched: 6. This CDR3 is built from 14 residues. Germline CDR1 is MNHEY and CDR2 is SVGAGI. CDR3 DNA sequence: TGTGCCAGAAGTGACAGGGGAGGCAATCAGCCCCAGCATTTT. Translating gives CARSDRGGNQPQHF.

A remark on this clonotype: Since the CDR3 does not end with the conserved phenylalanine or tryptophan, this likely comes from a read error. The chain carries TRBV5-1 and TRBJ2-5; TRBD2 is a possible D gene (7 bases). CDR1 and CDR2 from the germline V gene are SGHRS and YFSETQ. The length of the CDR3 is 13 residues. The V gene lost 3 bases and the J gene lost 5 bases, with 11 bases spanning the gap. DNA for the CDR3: TGCGCCAGCAGCTGGGGGGGCCGGGAGACCCAGTACTTA. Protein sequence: CASSWGGRETQYL.

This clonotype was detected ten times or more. The CDR3 region is CASSPNRDRVYYGYTF. The DNA for the CDR3 is TGTGCCAGCAGTCCTAACCGGGACAGGGTATACTATGGCTACACCTTC. The V call is TRBV6-1, the J call TRBJ1-2, with TRBD1 matching 9 bases. Trimming took 5 bases from V and 3 from J; bases not matched to a gene: 10. The CDR3 runs to 16 residues. CDR1 is MNHNS, CDR2 SASEGT, per germline.